A selection of T cell receptor beta chains follows, all from one sample in a study of OX40 agonist ivuxolimab in advanced cancers. Profiled with immunoSEQ multiplex PCR; TCRdb holds only in-frame clones, not every one. The sample shows some 47,000 clones, around 80% of them seen only once. The material sequenced was CD4+ or CD8+ T cells sorted from blood, taken in a trial of the OX40 agonist ivuxolimab. These receptors came from an adult with an advanced solid tumor such as melanoma, head and neck, liver or kidney cancer. Both conserved end residues are part of each CDR3.

>TRBV28|TRBJ1-4
CASSLRSGEKLFF
>TRBV6-5|TRBJ1-2
CASRTDANYGYTF
>TRBV5-1|TRBJ2-2
CASLPGGLAESGELFF
>TRBV6-6|TRBJ1-4
CASSSGHPTTNEKLFF
>TRBV19|TRBJ1-3
CASSARQASSGNTIYF
>TRBV5-1|TRBJ1-1
CASRFTGDMNTEAFF
>TRBV2|TRBJ2-2
CASRPDRGGELFF
>TRBV6-1|TRBJ1-5
CASSERQTYSNQPQHF
>TRBV28|TRBJ2-7
CASSFLGLLGSPHEQYF
>TRBV19|TRBJ2-2
CASSIISGNTGELFF
>TRBV4-1|TRBJ2-7
CASSQGQAQDEQYF
>TRBV2|TRBJ1-3
CASSNRGWSGNTIYF
>TRBV4-3|TRBJ2-5
CASSLGTSGQETQYF
>TRBV7-9|TRBJ1-1
CASSWLAVNTEAFF
>TRBV7-9|TRBJ2-2
CASSLVSSGSDPGELFF
>TRBV30|TRBJ2-1
CAWSRGDGYNEQFF
>TRBV10-2|TRBJ2-7
CASSSGTQGSEQYF
>TRBV19|TRBJ2-5
CASSSAGAGETQYF
>TRBV7-7|TRBJ2-2
CASSPIGPPATGELFF
>TRBV7-8|TRBJ2-7
CASSLLSGLSSYEQYF
>TRBV2|TRBJ2-4
CASTPGGGAEAKNIQYF
>TRBV6-6|TRBJ1-2
CASRKEQASYYGYTF
>TRBV2|TRBJ1-2
CASRSYGGYTF
>TRBV19|TRBJ1-6
CASSIDDVNSPLHF
>TRBV4-3|TRBJ2-7
CASSPGGTLYYEQYF
>TRBV18|TRBJ2-7
CASSRREYEQYF
>TRBV19|TRBJ1-2
CASTVVGLNYGYTF
>TRBV5-6|TRBJ2-3
CASSLADTQYF
>TRBV10-1|TRBJ1-5
CASRGPSNQPQHF
>TRBV4-1|TRBJ2-7
CASSQGVSGAGREQYF
>TRBV6-1|TRBJ2-1
CASSAGQARGGWFF
>TRBV9|TRBJ2-5
CASSPTAEGLQETQYF
>TRBV6-5|TRBJ1-4
CASRTGGVNEKLFF
>TRBV19|TRBJ2-3
CASSIGTSGDTQYF
>TRBV5-4|TRBJ2-3
CATGNQGAGDTQYF
>TRBV5-1|TRBJ1-3
CASSLSTGVDTIYF
>TRBV6-6|TRBJ2-7
CASSYLQGAYEQYF
>TRBV5-1|TRBJ2-1
CASSLDGGQFF
>TRBV7-8|TRBJ2-7
CASSLEAGTEYSEQYF
>TRBV11-2|TRBJ2-3
CASSRSGRDTDTQYF
>TRBV6-1|TRBJ2-1
CASSDGTSGRFYNEQFF
>TRBV5-5|TRBJ1-1
CASSFGQGGANTEAFF
>TRBV4-1|TRBJ2-3
CASSQVISGSVTDTQYF
>TRBV5-1|TRBJ1-1
CASSLVLGGARVAFF
>TRBV5-4|TRBJ1-2
CASSLGHQGSGYTF
>TRBV16|TRBJ2-1
CASSQQGDSYNEQFF
>TRBV2|TRBJ1-6
CASSGIDRGTDSPLHF
>TRBV6-1|TRBJ1-4
CASRRQVQEKLFF
>TRBV7-8|TRBJ1-2
CASSLLPGSGYTF
>TRBV6-6|TRBJ1-2
CASRDRGRDYGYTF
>TRBV6-5|TRBJ1-2
CASSSSDRGHYGYTF
>TRBV19|TRBJ2-7
CASKSTGRTYEQYF
>TRBV19|TRBJ2-3
CASSQGGADTQYF
>TRBV9|TRBJ2-7
CASSVEGSGRIIAYEQYF
>TRBV30|TRBJ2-3
CAWSEPWGTDTQYF